Presented here are 22 T cell receptor beta chains from one specimen sequenced in a study of molecular identifiers for immune sequencing clone quantification. Each CDR3 protein is one row after TCRdb ran MiXCR on the PCR reads. Altogether about 36,000 distinct CDR3 sequences are present, 15% to 20% being singletons, with the ten largest covering about 7.4%. Sequencing input: naive CD8+ T cells from blood, with Jurkat cell RNA spiked in. Sample subset: FACS-sorted CD8+CD4-CCR7+CD45RA+ naive T cells. These receptors originate from a human donor in good health. Some libraries in this study had Jurkat cell RNA spiked in.

Judged by abundance, this clonotype is medium-sized (0.01 to 0.1%). The gene calls are TRBV12-3 or TRBV12-4 and TRBJ2-7; 8 bases map to TRBD1. V trimming: 4 bases; J trimming: 3 bases; junction bases outside the gene matches: 8. CDR3 length equals 15 residues. CDR3 sequence reads: CASSSPGDRFYEQYF. CDR3 nucleotide sequence: TGTGCCAGCAGTTCTCCGGGGGACAGGTTCTACGAGCAGTACTTC.

This sequence joins TRBV21-1 and TRBJ2-7. TRBV21-1 is a known pseudogene. This CDR3 has 15 amino acids. The CDR3 DNA sequence: TGCGCCAGCAGCCCTGGTAGGCGGGGCTCCCGCGAGCAGTACTTC. Protein product: CASSPGRRGSREQYF.

This clonotype showed up many times. The genes are TRBV9 and TRBJ2-7; tentative D call: TRBD2 (6 bases). Trimming took off 2 bases at V and 5 bases at J, with 14 bases between the two ends. The germline gives CDR1 SGDLS, CDR2 YYNGEE. This CDR3 region has 14 residues. The CDR3 sequence: CASSVGTGVDEQYF. The CDR3, as DNA: TGTGCCAGCAGCGTCGGGACGGGAGTTGACGAGCAGTACTTC. Based on the CDR3 plus reference TRBV9 and TRBJ2-7, the full variable domain is DSGVTQTPKHLITATGQRVTLRCSPRSGDLSVYWYQQSLDQGLQFLIQYYNGEERAKGNILERFSAQQFPDLHSELNLSSLELGDSALYFCASSVGTGVDEQYFGPGTRLTVT.

Comments on this clonotype: Relative to the germline gene, one junction end is altered; a read error may explain this. The rearrangement joins TRBV9 to TRBJ2-7; D is unclear. CDR3 size: 13 residues. CDR1 is SGDLS, CDR2 YYNGEE, per germline. In nucleotides, the CDR3 is TGTGCCAACAGCCCCGGGCTATTCTGCGAGCAGTACTTC. Translating it yields CANSPGLFCEQYF.

The rearrangement joins TRBV2 to TRBJ1-4; D remains ambiguous. The CDR3 totals 17 residues. The V and J ends lost 3 bases and 2 bases respectively, with 16 bases between them. CDR1 SNHLY and CDR2 FYNNEI come from the germline V gene. In DNA form, the CDR3 reads TGTGCCAGCAGTGATATCCGGGCCTTGGGTACTAATGAAAAACTGTTTTTT. It is translated as CASSDIRALGTNEKLFF.

This clonotype was counted ten times or more. As DNA, the CDR3 is TGTGCCAGCAGCCGGGACTACCCCTACGAGCAGTACTTC. This sequence encodes CASSRDYPYEQYF. This chain links TRBV14 with TRBJ2-7; 7 nucleotides agree with TRBD2. Germline V gives CDR1 SGHDN, CDR2 FVKESK. This CDR3 is 13 amino acids long. The junction had 2 bases not matched to a gene; V was cut back by 4 bases and J by 2 bases.

The chain recombines TRBV7-9 with TRBJ2-7; D is undetermined. Germline V CDR1 and CDR2: SEHNR, FQNEAQ (reference sequence). Trimming cost V 2 bases and J 5 bases, with 7 bases left between them. This CDR3 is 12 amino acids long. The CDR3 region is CASSLSANEQYF. The CDR3, as DNA: TGTGCCAGCAGCTTATCCGCCAACGAGCAGTACTTC.

The sample holds many counts of this clonotype. The genes are TRBV28 and TRBJ2-1, with 7 bases fitting TRBD1. Germline V gives CDR1 MDHEN, CDR2 SYDVKM. The CDR3 sequence is 17 residues long. Trimming cost V 6 bases and J 2 bases; bases outside gene matches: 13. The CDR3 coding sequence is TGTGCCAGCAGCCCAGACCCGACAGGGACCCCCTACAATGAGCAGTTCTTC. As protein: CASSPDPTGTPYNEQFF. Based on the CDR3 plus reference TRBV28 and TRBJ2-1, the full variable domain is DVKVTQSSRYLVKRTGEKVFLECVQDMDHENMFWYRQDPGLGLRLIYFSYDVKMKEKGDIPEGYSVSREKKERFSLILESASTNQTSMYLCASSPDPTGTPYNEQFFGPGTRLTVL.

To note about this clonotype: Given a much more abundant clone one base away, this may be a read error. The final CDR3 position lacks the conserved phenylalanine or tryptophan, pointing to a likely read error. The CDR3 coding sequence is TGTGCCAGCAGCTTGGGCCGCACCCCCCCAGATACGCAGTATTCT. This gives the protein CASSLGRTPPDTQYS. The chain has TRBV7-2 and TRBJ2-3; D remains ambiguous. Germline loops: CDR1 SGHTA, CDR2 FQGNSA. The CDR3 loop spans 15 amino acids. Trimming left V 3 bases short and J 4 bases short, with 14 bases between.

This clonotype has ten or more counts. The rearrangement joins TRBV20-1 to TRBJ2-5; 9 nucleotides align to TRBD2. Looked up from germline, CDR1 is DFQATT and CDR2 is SNEGSKA (reference sequence). The CDR3 is 17 amino acids. The trim removed 3 bases at V and 0 bases at J, leaving 11 bases unmatched. The DNA of the CDR3 is TGCAGTGCTAGGAGTACTAGCGGGCTGGGGTACCAAGAGACCCAGTACTTC. Translation: CSARSTSGLGYQETQYF.

The chain has TRBV7-6 and TRBJ2-2; D call uncertain. The CDR3 spans 14 residues. Trimming pared 6 bases from V and 3 bases from J, leaving 11 bases between. The V gene's germline CDR1 is SGHVS and CDR2 FNYEAQ. CDR3 region: CASRPGGYTGELFF. In DNA form, the CDR3 reads TGTGCCAGCAGACCGGGCGGATACACCGGGGAGCTGTTTTTT.

There are many counts of this clonotype. The rearrangement uses TRBV6-2 or TRBV6-3 and TRBJ2-3, with D perhaps matching TRBD2 (6 bases). Trimming removed 0 bases from V and 3 bases from J, with 16 bases in between. The CDR3 loop spans 17 amino acids. Germline CDR1 MNHEY, CDR2 SVGEGT. The CDR3 region has the DNA TGTGCCAGCAGTTACTCGAGCCTGTTAGCGGCAACAGATACGCAGTATTTT. This sequence encodes CASSYSSLLAATDTQYF.

Many counts were recorded for this clonotype. The V call is TRBV28, the J call TRBJ1-4; tentatively, D is TRBD1 (5 bases). Germline CDR1 and CDR2: MDHEN and SYDVKM. Trimming removed 3 bases from V and 8 bases from J, with 16 bases in between. The CDR3 is made up of 15 amino acids. The CDR3 DNA follows: TGTGCCAGCAGTTTCATCCGGGGCGATGGGGAAAAACTGTTTTTT. Its translation: CASSFIRGDGEKLFF.

In its sample, this clonotype was seen many times. This chain joins TRBV7-3 and TRBJ2-5; no clear D gene. The ends were cut back, 0 bases at V and 5 bases at J, with 10 bases in the middle. The CDR3 runs to 14 residues. Germline values: CDR1 SGHTA, CDR2 FQGTGA. CDR3 protein: CASSLTGPPETQYF. CDR3 DNA: TGTGCCAGCAGCTTAACTGGTCCCCCGGAGACCCAGTACTTC.

Concerning this clonotype itself: This could be a read error, since a much larger clone is one nucleotide away. This chain links TRBV14 with TRBJ2-2, with D maybe TRBD2 (5 bases). CDR1 is SGHDN, CDR2 FVKESK, per germline. The CDR3 loop spans 13 amino acids. The CDR3 is CASSPINTGELVF. CDR3 nucleotides: TGTGCCAGCAGCCCTATTAACACCGGGGAGCTGGTTTTT.

This clonotype occurred many times. The V and J genes are TRBV28 and TRBJ2-5, with 7 bases aligning to TRBD2. V lost 5 bases to trimming and J lost 5 bases; unmatched junction nucleotides: 11. Germline loops: CDR1 MDHEN, CDR2 SYDVKM. The CDR3 contains 15 residues. In DNA, the CDR3 is TGTGCCAGCAGTCACCTAGCGGACCTGGGGGAGACCCAGTACTTC. It codes for CASSHLADLGETQYF.

Ten or more counts support this clonotype. This chain uses TRBV7-6 with TRBJ2-3, with TRBD2 matching over 11 bases. CDR3 size: 15 residues. V dropped 1 base and J dropped 8; count of bases not matched to a gene: 5. Germline V gene data show CDR1 as SGHVS and CDR2 as FNYEAQ. The CDR3 region is CASSLGLAGSPTQYF. CDR3 in DNA: TGTGCCAGCAGCTTAGGACTAGCGGGAAGCCCTACGCAGTATTTT. Supplemented by reference TRBV7-6 and TRBJ2-3, the full variable domain reads GAGVSQSPRYKVTKRGQDVALRCDPISGHVSLYWYRQALGQGPEFLTYFNYEAQQDKSGLPNDRFSAERPEGSISTLTIQRTEQRDSAMYRCASSLGLAGSPTQYFGPGTRLTVL.

V is TRBV28 and J is TRBJ2-2; possible D gene TRBD2, 6 bases. This CDR3 spans 11 amino acids. CDR1 is MDHEN, CDR2 SYDVKM, per germline. The V and J ends lost 6 bases and 14 bases respectively, with 13 bases between them. The CDR3: CASSSGGKLFF. In DNA, the CDR3 is TGTGCCAGCAGCAGTGGGGGGAAACTGTTTTTT.

This clonotype was recorded once. This may arise from a read error, as a much more abundant clone is one base away. V and J are TRBV12-3 or TRBV12-4 and TRBJ1-1; D is undetermined. The CDR3 consists of 11 residues. The CDR3: CASTPGRQALF. For the CDR3, the DNA is TGTGCCAGCACTCCCGGTCGGCAAGCTCTCTTT.

V is TRBV6-6 and J is TRBJ2-7; D ambiguous. CDR1 MNHNY and CDR2 SVGAGI come from the germline V gene (reference sequence). V dropped 2 bases and J dropped 6 bases, with 8 bases sitting between them. CDR3 length: 12 amino acids. CDR3 loop: CASSYGVPEQYF. The CDR3 DNA reads TGTGCCAGCAGTTACGGGGTTCCCGAGCAGTACTTC.

This clonotype was detected many times. This chain connects TRBV5-1 to TRBJ1-1; D unclear. Germline V CDR1 and CDR2: SGHRS, YFSETQ. This CDR3 has 12 amino acids. The germline V and J ends were trimmed by 2 bases and 5 bases, with 7 bases remaining between them. The chain's CDR3 is CASSFGGTEAFF. CDR3 bases: TGCGCCAGCAGCTTCGGCGGAACTGAAGCTTTCTTT.

This clonotype was counted at least ten times. The chain combines TRBV2 with TRBJ2-7; D is unclear. Germline assignment: CDR1 SNHLY and CDR2 FYNNEI. V was clipped by 2 bases and J by 3 bases, with 8 bases between them. CDR3 length: 13 amino acids. The CDR3 is CASSERADYEQYF. CDR3 DNA sequence: TGTGCCAGCAGTGAACGGGCAGACTACGAGCAGTACTTC. Drawing the rest from reference TRBV2 and TRBJ2-7, the complete variable domain is EPEVTQTPSHQVTQMGQEVILRCVPISNHLYFYWYRQILGQKVEFLVSFYNNEISEKSEIFDDQFSVERPDGSNFTLKIRSTKLEDSAMYFCASSERADYEQYFGPGTRLTVT.